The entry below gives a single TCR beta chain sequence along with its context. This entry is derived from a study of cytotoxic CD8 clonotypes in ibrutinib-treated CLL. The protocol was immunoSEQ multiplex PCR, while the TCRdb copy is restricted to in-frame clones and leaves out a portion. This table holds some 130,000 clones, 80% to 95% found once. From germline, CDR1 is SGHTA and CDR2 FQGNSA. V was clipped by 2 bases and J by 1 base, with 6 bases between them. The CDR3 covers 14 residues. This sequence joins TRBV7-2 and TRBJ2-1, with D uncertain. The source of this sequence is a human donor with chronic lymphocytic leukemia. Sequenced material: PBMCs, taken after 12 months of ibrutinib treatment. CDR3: CASSLPASYNEQFF. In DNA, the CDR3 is TGTGCCAGCAGCTTACCAGCATCCTACAATGAGCAGTTCTTC.